This entry is about one T cell receptor (beta chain). Its antigen is unidentified. This sample was included in a study of cytomegalovirus exposure and HLA in healthy donors. Study-wide points: There were 150 to 200 TCR beta chains listed as cytomegalovirus-associated. Reportedly, TCR beta sequences accurately predicted HLA-A and HLA-B alleles in most subjects.

Primers included in the PCR were 60 Vbeta and 13 Jbeta primers. Generated by immunoSEQ multiplex PCR, the TCRdb table keeps only in-frame clones and is missing some. Of roughly 180,000 clones in the sample, 65% to 90% were seen once. V lost 5 bases and J lost 1, with 15 bases in between. CDR1 is SNHLY, CDR2 FYNNEI, per germline. The CDR3 length is 15 residues. This receptor was obtained from a girl aged 2 to 10 in good health and CMV-seropositive. The chain joins TRBV2 to TRBJ2-7; maybe TRBD1 (6 bases). Sequenced material: PBMCs. As DNA, the CDR3 is TGTGCCAGCAGTCAAGACAGGCCCAATTCCTACGAGCAGTACTTC. Translated: CASSQDRPNSYEQYF.